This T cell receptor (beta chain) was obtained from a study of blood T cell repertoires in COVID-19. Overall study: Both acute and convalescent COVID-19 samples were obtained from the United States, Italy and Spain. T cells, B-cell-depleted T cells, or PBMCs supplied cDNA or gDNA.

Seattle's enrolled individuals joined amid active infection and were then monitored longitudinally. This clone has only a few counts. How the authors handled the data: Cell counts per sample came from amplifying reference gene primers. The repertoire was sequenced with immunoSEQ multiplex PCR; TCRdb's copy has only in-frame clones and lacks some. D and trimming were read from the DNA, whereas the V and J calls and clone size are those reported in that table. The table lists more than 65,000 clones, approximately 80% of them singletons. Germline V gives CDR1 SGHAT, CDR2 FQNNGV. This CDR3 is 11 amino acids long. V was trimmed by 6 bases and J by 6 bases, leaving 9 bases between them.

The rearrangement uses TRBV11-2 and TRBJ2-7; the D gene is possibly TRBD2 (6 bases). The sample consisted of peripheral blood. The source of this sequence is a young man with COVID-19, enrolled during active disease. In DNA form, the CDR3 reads TGTGCCAGCAGGGAGGGGCTCGAGCAGTACTTC. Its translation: CASREGLEQYF.